This TCR beta chain appears in the sequencing data of a study of blood T cell repertoires in COVID-19. TCRdb's table, derived via immunoSEQ multiplex PCR, lists solely in-frame clones and lacks some. The table shows 200,000 to 250,000 clones, with about four fifths occurring only once. This clone came up a few times. The receptor was isolated from a woman in her forties or fifties who had been exposed to COVID-19. Sequenced input: PBMCs or T cells enriched from blood (not recorded which).

CDR3 residues: CASSSGTIMAPLHF. As DNA, the CDR3 is TGTGCCAGCAGCTCGGGGACTATAATGGCACCCCTCCACTTT. V gene TRBV11-2 combines with J gene TRBJ1-6; a possible D gene is TRBD1 (5 bases). The V gene's germline CDR1 is SGHAT and CDR2 FQNNGV. V lost 4 bases to trimming and J lost 11 bases, with 15 bases between them. The CDR3 totals 14 residues. The full variable domain, rest sourced from reference TRBV11-2 and TRBJ1-6, is EAGVAQSPRYKIIEKRQSVAFWCNPISGHATLYWYQQILGQGPKLLIQFQNNGVVDDSQLPKDRFSAERLKGVDSTLKIQPAKLEDSAVYLCASSSGTIMAPLHFGNGTRLTVT.